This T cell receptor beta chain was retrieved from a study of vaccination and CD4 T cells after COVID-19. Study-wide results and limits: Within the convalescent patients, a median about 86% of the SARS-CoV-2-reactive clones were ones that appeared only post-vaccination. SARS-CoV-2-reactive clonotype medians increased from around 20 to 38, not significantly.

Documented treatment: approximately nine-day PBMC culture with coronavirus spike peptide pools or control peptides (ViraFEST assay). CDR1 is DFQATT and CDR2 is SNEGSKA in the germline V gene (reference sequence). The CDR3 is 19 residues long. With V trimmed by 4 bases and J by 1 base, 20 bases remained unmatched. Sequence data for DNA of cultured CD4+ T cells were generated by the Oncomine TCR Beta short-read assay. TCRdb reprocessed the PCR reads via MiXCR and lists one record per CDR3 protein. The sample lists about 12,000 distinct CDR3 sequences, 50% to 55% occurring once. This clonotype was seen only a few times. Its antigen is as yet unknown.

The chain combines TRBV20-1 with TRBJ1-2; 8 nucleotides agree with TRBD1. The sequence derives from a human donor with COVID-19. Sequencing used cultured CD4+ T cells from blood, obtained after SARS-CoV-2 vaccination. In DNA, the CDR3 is TGCAGTGCTACGCTTACTCCGCGACAGGGGCCCTCCGTTAACTATGGCTACACCTTC. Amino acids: CSATLTPRQGPSVNYGYTF.